These T cell receptor beta chains were read from a single sample in a study of CD8 T cells in Susac syndrome. TCRdb processed the immunoSEQ multiplex PCR reads anew with MiXCR; each CDR3 protein has one entry. This sample has over 120,000 distinct CDR3 sequences, with roughly 94% found just once. Material: CD4+ T cells from PBMCs. The receptors were sampled from a human donor in good health. Each CDR3 is given with its conserved first and last residue. The D gene is left open where the match is weak. Clone size is stated in some rows and not others, as once, few, many or a class when expanded.

clone_size	v_call	j_call	d_call	cdr3_aa	cdr3_nt
-	TRBV20-1	TRBJ2-1	TRBD2	CSATSGLAENNEQFF	TGCAGTGCTACTTCGGGACTAGCGGAAAACAATGAGCAGTTCTTC
few	TRBV12-3/TRBV12-4	TRBJ2-5	TRBD2	CASSLWLAGGGETQYF	TGTGCCAGCAGTTTGTGGCTAGCGGGAGGGGGCGAGACCCAGTACTTC
-	TRBV30	TRBJ1-2	-	CAWSGGLVYTF	TGTGCCTGGAGCGGCGGTTTGGTCTACACCTTC
-	TRBV6-5	TRBJ2-7	TRBD1	CASSYTPGQDYEQYF	TGTGCCAGCAGTTACACTCCGGGACAGGACTACGAGCAGTACTTC
-	TRBV12-3/TRBV12-4	TRBJ1-1	TRBD1	CASSRYTGGGNTEAFF	TGTGCCAGCAGTCGATACACAGGGGGCGGCAACACTGAAGCTTTCTTT
-	TRBV20-1	TRBJ1-3	-	CSAKVGNTIYF	TGCAGTGCAAAGGTTGGAAACACCATATATTTT
-	TRBV15	TRBJ1-1	-	CATSTRDRPNTEAFF	TGTGCCACCAGCACCCGGGACCGACCAAACACTGAAGCTTTCTTT
-	TRBV2	TRBJ1-1	TRBD1	CASKTGGGTEVFF	TGTGCCAGCAAGACAGGGGGTGGGACTGAAGTTTTCTTT
-	TRBV28	TRBJ2-7	TRBD2	CASSLRLALYEQYF	TGTGCCAGCAGCCTCCGACTAGCGCTATACGAGCAGTACTTC
once	TRBV2	TRBJ2-6	-	CASKRVQQDVLTF	TGTGCCAGCAAGAGAGTACAACAGGACGTCCTGACTTTC
-	TRBV12-3/TRBV12-4	TRBJ1-1	-	CASSWAGMNTEAFF	TGTGCCAGCAGTTGGGCGGGGATGAACACTGAAGCTTTCTTT
-	TRBV29-1	TRBJ2-3	-	CSVKRQVTDTQYF	TGCAGCGTGAAGCGCCAGGTCACAGATACGCAGTATTTT
-	TRBV6-6	TRBJ2-2	-	CANSGGGTGELFF	TGTGCCAACTCAGGGGGAGGCACCGGGGAGCTGTTTTTT
-	TRBV21-1	TRBJ2-5	-	CASSKEDTGQETQYF	TGTGCCAGCAGCAAAGAGGATACAGGCCAAGAGACCCAGTACTTC
-	TRBV30	TRBJ1-1	-	CAWGNPGGYTEAFF	TGTGCCTGGGGAAATCCCGGGGGTTACACTGAAGCTTTCTTT
-	TRBV9	TRBJ1-5	-	CASSVGNNQPQHF	TGTGCCAGCAGCGTAGGAAACAATCAGCCCCAGCATTTT
-	TRBV20-1	TRBJ2-3	TRBD2	CSAPGSGRPDTQYF	TGCAGTGCTCCTGGGAGCGGGAGACCAGATACGCAGTATTTT
-	TRBV24-1	TRBJ2-1	TRBD2	CATSDSGTSGYSSYNEQFF	TGTGCCACCAGTGATTCCGGGACTAGCGGGTACAGCTCCTACAATGAGCAGTTCTTC
-	TRBV3-1	TRBJ1-2	TRBD1	CASSPRGQEGYTF	TGTGCCAGCAGCCCCAGGGGGCAGGAGGGCTACACCTTC
-	TRBV20-1	TRBJ2-7	TRBD2	CSAQPSGLAGGFYEQYF	TGCAGTGCTCAACCATCGGGACTAGCGGGAGGGTTCTACGAGCAGTACTTC
-	TRBV20-1	TRBJ1-2	TRBD1	CSMKGTGGRFPGYGYTF	TGCAGTATGAAAGGGACAGGGGGCAGGTTCCCGGGCTATGGCTACACCTTC
-	TRBV29-1	TRBJ2-7	-	CSVAVPRDWQTYEQYF	TGCAGCGTCGCGGTCCCCCGGGACTGGCAAACCTACGAGCAGTACTTC
once	TRBV24-1	TRBJ1-2	TRBD1	CATSDWTGGVGYTF	TGTGCCACCAGTGATTGGACAGGGGGCGTTGGCTACACCTTC
-	TRBV5-1	TRBJ2-1	TRBD1	CASGPGTGNEQFF	TGCGCCAGCGGTCCCGGGACAGGGAATGAGCAGTTCTTC
-	TRBV19	TRBJ1-1	-	CASSTTTNTEAFF	TGTGCCAGTAGTACAACTACGAACACTGAAGCTTTCTTT
-	TRBV3-1	TRBJ2-7	-	CASSQVRHEQYF	TGTGCCAGCAGCCAAGTTAGGCACGAGCAGTACTTC
-	TRBV14	TRBJ2-5	TRBD1	CASSQGLGTGTQETQYF	TGTGCCAGCAGCCAAGGTTTGGGGACAGGGACCCAAGAGACCCAGTACTTC
once	TRBV5-8	TRBJ2-6	-	CASSPLRRSSGANVLTF	TGTGCCAGCAGCCCCCTTCGGCGTAGCTCTGGGGCCAACGTCCTGACTTTC